This TCR beta chain was found in a study of T-cell memory formation after mild COVID-19. This clonotype was detected a few times. TCRdb ran MiXCR on the 5' RACE reads and lists one entry per CDR3 protein. In the table there are about 390,000 distinct CDR3 sequences, 20% to 25% of which are singletons. The receptor was derived from an adult woman who had mild COVID-19 (a few samples of this study predate the infection). Cell type and time point are not known. The sequencing input was PBMCs or a T cell subset sorted from them (not recorded which).

The CDR3 is CRERTVTYEQYF. Here the CDR3 DNA reads TGCAGGGAACGGACAGTAACCTACGAGCAGTACTTC. The chain has TRBV29-1 and TRBJ2-7, with D maybe TRBD1 (6 bases). In germline, CDR1 is SQVTM, CDR2 ANQGSEA. The CDR3 sequence is 12 residues long.